This T cell receptor beta chain was identified during a study of CD4 T cells in relation to SARS-CoV-2 and coronaviruses. V was pared by 4 bases and J by 0 bases, with 9 bases of the junction left unmatched. Germline values: CDR1 SGDLS, CDR2 YYNGEE. This CDR3 contains 17 residues. There are a few counts of this clone. As yet, its antigen is unknown. Using immunoSEQ multiplex PCR, the repertoire was profiled, and TCRdb retains in-frame clones only, with some absent. The sample holds 9,500 to 12,000 clones; about 81% are singletons and the top ten take approximately 15%. CD4+ T cells from unexposed donors were obtained before the COVID-19 pandemic (2011-2018). The cells were cultured for around ten days before CD4+ T cells were isolated.

The receptor was isolated from a human donor in good health. The chain recombines TRBV9 with TRBJ1-3, with 8 bases matching TRBD1. Input material: CD4+ T cells from PBMCs, cultured in vitro. CDR3 nucleotides: TGTGCCAGCAGCTCAACGACAGGGGCCATCTCTGGAAACACCATATATTTT. As protein: CASSSTTGAISGNTIYF. The variable domain in full, completed from reference TRBV9 and TRBJ1-3, reads DSGVTQTPKHLITATGQRVTLRCSPRSGDLSVYWYQQSLDQGLQFLIQYYNGEERAKGNILERFSAQQFPDLHSELNLSSLELGDSALYFCASSSTTGAISGNTIYFGEGSWLTVV.